These T cell receptor beta chains were read from a single sample in a study of T-cell reconstitution after alpha-beta-depleted transplantation in children. TCRdb independently ran MiXCR on the PCR reads; one entry per CDR3 protein. The table records about 540,000 distinct CDR3 sequences, over 20% of them present only once. Material: PBMCs, obtained before TCRalphabeta/CD19-depleted stem cell transplant. The origin of the receptors is a boy younger than two with Wiskott-Aldrich syndrome, due to receive a stem cell transplant. Both conserved end residues are part of each CDR3. D genes are given only for firm matches. Expanded clones get a size class; other rows say once, few or many, or leave the size out.

j_gene: TRBJ2-1
abundance: few
v_gene: TRBV12-3/TRBV12-4
d_gene: TRBD2
CDR3aa: CASSPRTSGDEQFF
CDR3nt: TGTGCCAGCAGTCCGAGGACTAGCGGGGATGAGCAGTTCTTC

j_gene: TRBJ2-1
abundance: few
v_gene: TRBV7-3
d_gene: TRBD2
CDR3aa: CASSLQRELNEQFF
CDR3nt: TGTGCCAGCAGCCTCCAGCGGGAGCTCAATGAGCAGTTCTTC

j_gene: TRBJ2-3
abundance: -
v_gene: TRBV7-8
d_gene: -
CDR3aa: CASSLGSTGSGPDTQYF
CDR3nt: TGTGCCAGCAGCTTAGGAAGCACGGGTTCAGGGCCAGATACGCAGTATTTT

j_gene: TRBJ2-2
abundance: -
v_gene: TRBV11-2
d_gene: -
CDR3aa: CASSLEGDGTGELFF
CDR3nt: TGTGCCAGCAGCTTAGAGGGGGATGGCACCGGGGAGCTGTTTTTT

j_gene: TRBJ1-2
abundance: -
v_gene: TRBV2
d_gene: TRBD1
CDR3aa: CASFTRQGANWNGYTF
CDR3nt: TGTGCCAGCTTCACTCGACAGGGGGCGAATTGGAATGGCTACACCTTC

j_gene: TRBJ2-3
abundance: few
v_gene: TRBV10-3
d_gene: -
CDR3aa: CAISESWQGYDTDTQYF
CDR3nt: TGTGCCATCAGTGAGTCCTGGCAGGGGTATGACACAGATACGCAGTATTTT

j_gene: TRBJ2-5
abundance: few
v_gene: TRBV20-1
d_gene: -
CDR3aa: CSARDPSGPGETQYF
CDR3nt: TGCAGTGCTAGAGATCCGTCAGGCCCAGGAGAGACCCAGTACTTC

j_gene: TRBJ1-5
abundance: -
v_gene: TRBV20-1
d_gene: -
CDR3aa: CSAKTDSSNQPQHF
CDR3nt: TGCAGTGCTAAGACTGACAGTTCCAATCAGCCCCAGCATTTT

j_gene: TRBJ1-1
abundance: few
v_gene: TRBV12-3/TRBV12-4
d_gene: TRBD1
CDR3aa: CASSTSDRESGAFF
CDR3nt: TGTGCCAGCAGCACCTCGGACAGGGAGTCGGGGGCTTTCTTT

j_gene: TRBJ1-5
abundance: few
v_gene: TRBV30
d_gene: -
CDR3aa: CAWSVTRNQPQHF
CDR3nt: TGTGCCTGGAGTGTTACACGGAATCAGCCCCAGCATTTT

j_gene: TRBJ2-4
abundance: -
v_gene: TRBV10-3
d_gene: TRBD1
CDR3aa: CAIKGQGESSIQYF
CDR3nt: TGTGCCATCAAAGGACAGGGGGAGAGTAGCATTCAGTACTTC

j_gene: TRBJ2-2
abundance: -
v_gene: TRBV5-1
d_gene: -
CDR3aa: CASSLIDRGGELFF
CDR3nt: TGCGCCAGCAGCTTGATTGACCGAGGCGGGGAGCTGTTTTTT

j_gene: TRBJ2-4
abundance: few
v_gene: TRBV28
d_gene: TRBD1
CDR3aa: CASSWTGGRSGIQYF
CDR3nt: TGTGCCAGCAGTTGGACAGGGGGGAGGTCGGGCATTCAGTACTTC

j_gene: TRBJ2-1
abundance: few
v_gene: TRBV20-1
d_gene: TRBD2
CDR3aa: CSASALAGSYNEQFF
CDR3nt: TGCAGTGCTAGCGCCCTAGCGGGCTCCTACAATGAGCAGTTCTTC

j_gene: TRBJ2-7
abundance: few
v_gene: TRBV5-1
d_gene: -
CDR3aa: CASSLNRFYEQYF
CDR3nt: TGCGCCAGCAGCTTGAACAGGTTCTACGAGCAGTACTTC

j_gene: TRBJ2-6
abundance: -
v_gene: TRBV7-2
d_gene: -
CDR3aa: CASSSDWGANVLTF
CDR3nt: TGTGCCAGCAGCTCAGACTGGGGGGCCAACGTCCTGACTTTC

j_gene: TRBJ2-3
abundance: few
v_gene: TRBV12-3/TRBV12-4
d_gene: -
CDR3aa: CASSSHHTDTQYF
CDR3nt: TGTGCCAGCAGTTCACACCACACAGATACGCAGTATTTT

j_gene: TRBJ1-1
abundance: few
v_gene: TRBV9
d_gene: -
CDR3aa: CASSVDPGSNTEAFF
CDR3nt: TGTGCCAGCAGCGTAGACCCGGGATCGAACACTGAAGCTTTCTTT

j_gene: TRBJ2-2
abundance: -
v_gene: TRBV20-1
d_gene: -
CDR3aa: CSAGRDVGELFF
CDR3nt: TGCAGTGCTGGTCGGGACGTCGGGGAGCTGTTTTTT

j_gene: TRBJ1-2
abundance: few
v_gene: TRBV5-1
d_gene: TRBD1
CDR3aa: CASSLGDSYYGYTF
CDR3nt: TGCGCCAGCAGCTTGGGGGACAGTTACTATGGCTACACCTTC

j_gene: TRBJ2-7
abundance: -
v_gene: TRBV5-1
d_gene: TRBD2
CDR3aa: CPSSPAGGYEQYF
CDR3nt: TGCCCCAGCAGCCCAGCGGGAGGGTACGAGCAGTACTTC

j_gene: TRBJ1-4
abundance: few
v_gene: TRBV28
d_gene: TRBD1
CDR3aa: CASSSQGGNEKLFF
CDR3nt: TGTGCCAGCAGTTCACAGGGGGGAAATGAAAAACTGTTTTTT

j_gene: TRBJ1-5
abundance: -
v_gene: TRBV20-1
d_gene: -
CDR3aa: CSASPDTYQPQHF
CDR3nt: TGCAGTGCTAGTCCGGACACCTATCAGCCCCAGCATTTT

j_gene: TRBJ2-1
abundance: few
v_gene: TRBV12-3/TRBV12-4
d_gene: TRBD2
CDR3aa: CASRGTSGSGYEQFF
CDR3nt: TGTGCCAGCAGGGGGACTAGCGGGTCAGGTTATGAGCAGTTCTTC

j_gene: TRBJ2-7
abundance: -
v_gene: TRBV20-1
d_gene: TRBD1
CDR3aa: CSARGTGEYYEQYF
CDR3nt: TGCAGTGCTAGAGGGACAGGGGAATACTACGAGCAGTACTTC

j_gene: TRBJ1-5
abundance: few
v_gene: TRBV11-2
d_gene: TRBD1
CDR3aa: CASSLYPRTGVGRPQHF
CDR3nt: TGTGCCAGCAGCTTATATCCCCGGACAGGGGTAGGTCGGCCCCAGCATTTT

j_gene: TRBJ2-5
abundance: few
v_gene: TRBV20-1
d_gene: -
CDR3aa: CSASGSDQETQYF
CDR3nt: TGCAGTGCTAGCGGGAGCGACCAAGAGACCCAGTACTTC

j_gene: TRBJ2-1
abundance: -
v_gene: TRBV7-6
d_gene: -
CDR3aa: CASSPAQASSYNEQFF
CDR3nt: TGTGCCAGCAGTCCAGCCCAGGCCAGCTCCTACAATGAGCAGTTCTTC

j_gene: TRBJ2-7
abundance: -
v_gene: TRBV7-9
d_gene: TRBD1
CDR3aa: CASSPQQGASYEQYF
CDR3nt: TGTGCCAGCAGCCCACAACAGGGGGCGAGCTACGAGCAGTACTTC

j_gene: TRBJ1-1
abundance: -
v_gene: TRBV29-1
d_gene: -
CDR3aa: CSVEGQVNTEAFF
CDR3nt: TGCAGCGTTGAAGGGCAGGTGAACACTGAAGCTTTCTTT

j_gene: TRBJ2-7
abundance: few
v_gene: TRBV27
d_gene: TRBD2
CDR3aa: CASSFRPSGRALQDSYEQYF
CDR3nt: TGTGCCAGCAGTTTCCGCCCGAGCGGGAGGGCACTTCAAGACTCCTACGAGCAGTACTTC

j_gene: TRBJ1-1
abundance: few
v_gene: TRBV20-1
d_gene: -
CDR3aa: CSARGGSTEAFF
CDR3nt: TGCAGTGCTAGAGGGGGTTCCACTGAAGCTTTCTTT

j_gene: TRBJ2-1
abundance: -
v_gene: TRBV2
d_gene: -
CDR3aa: CASTRTVYNEQFF
CDR3nt: TGTGCCAGCACCCGGACGGTTTACAATGAGCAGTTCTTC

j_gene: TRBJ2-5
abundance: few
v_gene: TRBV12-3/TRBV12-4
d_gene: -
CDR3aa: CASSSPPYQETQYF
CDR3nt: TGTGCCAGCAGTTCTCCACCTTACCAAGAGACCCAGTACTTC

j_gene: TRBJ2-4
abundance: -
v_gene: TRBV6-2/TRBV6-3
d_gene: TRBD2
CDR3aa: CAISTLLAGPAKNIQYF
CDR3nt: TGTGCCATTTCCACCCTTCTAGCGGGGCCAGCCAAAAACATTCAGTACTTC

j_gene: TRBJ2-6
abundance: -
v_gene: TRBV5-6
d_gene: -
CDR3aa: CASSLWRGISGANVLTF
CDR3nt: TGTGCCAGCAGCTTGTGGCGTGGGATCTCTGGGGCCAACGTCCTGACTTTC

j_gene: TRBJ2-3
abundance: -
v_gene: TRBV11-3
d_gene: TRBD1
CDR3aa: CASSTPSSGRDRDPQYF
CDR3nt: TGTGCCAGCAGCACTCCCTCATCCGGCCGGGACAGGGATCCGCAGTATTTT

j_gene: TRBJ2-7
abundance: few
v_gene: TRBV6-2/TRBV6-3
d_gene: -
CDR3aa: CASSYSMVATYEQYF
CDR3nt: TGTGCCAGCAGTTACTCGATGGTCGCGACCTACGAGCAGTACTTC

j_gene: TRBJ1-5
abundance: few
v_gene: TRBV27
d_gene: TRBD1
CDR3aa: CASSFLTGTGVRNQPQHF
CDR3nt: TGTGCCAGCAGTTTTCTAACCGGGACAGGGGTTCGCAATCAGCCCCAGCATTTT

j_gene: TRBJ1-5
abundance: -
v_gene: TRBV2
d_gene: -
CDR3aa: CASRGGFGRNQPQHF
CDR3nt: TGTGCCAGCAGAGGGGGGTTTGGGCGCAATCAGCCCCAGCATTTT

j_gene: TRBJ2-3
abundance: -
v_gene: TRBV3-1
d_gene: -
CDR3aa: CASSQVAAGQRSDTQYF
CDR3nt: TGTGCCAGCAGCCAAGTGGCAGCGGGACAAAGATCAGATACGCAGTATTTT

j_gene: TRBJ1-2
abundance: -
v_gene: TRBV27
d_gene: -
CDR3aa: CASSPSRTQPFYGYTF
CDR3nt: TGTGCCAGCAGTCCGAGCCGAACTCAGCCTTTCTATGGCTACACCTTC

j_gene: TRBJ2-7
abundance: once
v_gene: TRBV30
d_gene: -
CDR3aa: CAWNKGQLGPYEQYF
CDR3nt: TGTGCCTGGAACAAAGGACAGTTGGGCCCCTACGAGCAGTACTTC

j_gene: TRBJ2-7
abundance: few
v_gene: TRBV20-1
d_gene: -
CDR3aa: CSAPPRDFHEQYF
CDR3nt: TGCAGTGCCCCGCCGAGGGACTTTCACGAGCAGTACTTC

j_gene: TRBJ1-6
abundance: few
v_gene: TRBV20-1
d_gene: -
CDR3aa: CSATFDQGFGAPLHF
CDR3nt: TGCAGTGCTACTTTTGATCAGGGGTTCGGTGCACCCCTCCACTTT

j_gene: TRBJ2-1
abundance: -
v_gene: TRBV5-1
d_gene: -
CDR3aa: CASLWGDKYSYNEQFF
CDR3nt: TGCGCCAGCCTCTGGGGGGACAAATATTCCTACAATGAGCAGTTCTTC

j_gene: TRBJ1-1
abundance: -
v_gene: TRBV11-1
d_gene: -
CDR3aa: CASSLAGRSGAMDTEAFF
CDR3nt: TGTGCCAGCAGCTTAGCTGGGAGGTCGGGGGCCATGGACACTGAAGCTTTCTTT

j_gene: TRBJ2-1
abundance: few
v_gene: TRBV27
d_gene: -
CDR3aa: CASSLGRRSYNEQFF
CDR3nt: TGTGCCAGCAGTTTGGGCCGCCGCTCCTACAATGAGCAGTTCTTC

j_gene: TRBJ2-3
abundance: few
v_gene: TRBV7-9
d_gene: -
CDR3aa: CASRSGAADTQYF
CDR3nt: TGTGCCAGCAGATCGGGCGCCGCGGATACGCAGTATTTT

j_gene: TRBJ2-1
abundance: many
v_gene: TRBV6-1
d_gene: TRBD2
CDR3aa: CASTGTSGRAVEMDEQFF
CDR3nt: TGTGCCAGCACTGGGACTAGCGGGAGGGCCGTCGAGATGGATGAGCAGTTCTTC

j_gene: TRBJ2-7
abundance: -
v_gene: TRBV29-1
d_gene: TRBD1
CDR3aa: CIARTGGPEQYF
CDR3nt: TGCATCGCTAGGACAGGGGGCCCCGAGCAGTACTTC

j_gene: TRBJ2-7
abundance: -
v_gene: TRBV28
d_gene: TRBD2
CDR3aa: CASRLAGTYEQYF
CDR3nt: TGTGCCAGCAGACTAGCGGGCACCTACGAGCAGTACTTC

j_gene: TRBJ1-1
abundance: -
v_gene: TRBV6-5
d_gene: -
CDR3aa: CASSYAVQGRVAFF
CDR3nt: TGTGCCAGCAGTTACGCGGTACAGGGTCGGGTAGCTTTCTTT

j_gene: TRBJ2-5
abundance: -
v_gene: TRBV4-2
d_gene: -
CDR3aa: CASSPSVSPKETQYF
CDR3nt: TGTGCCAGCAGCCCCTCCGTAAGCCCTAAAGAGACCCAGTACTTC

j_gene: TRBJ1-5
abundance: few
v_gene: TRBV20-1
d_gene: TRBD1
CDR3aa: CSARTGVDQPQHF
CDR3nt: TGCAGTGCTAGGACAGGGGTTGATCAGCCCCAGCATTTT

j_gene: TRBJ1-1
abundance: few
v_gene: TRBV5-6
d_gene: TRBD1
CDR3aa: CASSLRGPEAFF
CDR3nt: TGTGCCAGCAGCCTCAGGGGGCCTGAAGCTTTCTTT

j_gene: TRBJ2-7
abundance: few
v_gene: TRBV20-1
d_gene: -
CDR3aa: CSARASIYEQYF
CDR3nt: TGCAGTGCTAGAGCCAGCATCTACGAGCAGTACTTC

j_gene: TRBJ1-5
abundance: -
v_gene: TRBV6-1
d_gene: -
CDR3aa: CASSANYAGQPQHF
CDR3nt: TGTGCCAGCAGTGCGAATTATGCGGGGCAGCCCCAGCATTTT

j_gene: TRBJ2-7
abundance: -
v_gene: TRBV6-1
d_gene: TRBD2
CDR3aa: CASSPTISGSSYEQYF
CDR3nt: TGTGCCAGCAGCCCTACCATTAGCGGGAGCTCCTACGAGCAGTACTTC

j_gene: TRBJ2-1
abundance: few
v_gene: TRBV5-1
d_gene: TRBD2
CDR3aa: CASSLPLAGDPYREQFF
CDR3nt: TGCGCCAGCAGCTTGCCTCTAGCGGGGGACCCTTACAGAGAGCAGTTCTTC